Given below is one T cell receptor beta chain in context. TCRdb keeps only in-frame clones here, not all; method: immunoSEQ multiplex PCR. This sample has approximately 73,000 clones; roughly 93% occur once, and the top ten carry roughly 0.25%. These data come from a study of technical replicates of blood from a few donors. CDR1 and CDR2 (germline): GTSNPN, SVGIG (reference sequence). CDR3 size: 16 residues. With 0 bases removed from V and 1 base from J, the gap between germline ends came to 13 bases. V and J are TRBV30 and TRBJ1-5, with D possibly being TRBD1 (5 bases). This clonotype was sampled from a human donor in good health. Sequenced sample: T cells isolated from PBMCs. This CDR3 reads CAWSVRGRPSNQPQHF. The CDR3 bases are TGTGCCTGGAGTGTTAGGGGCAGACCGAGCAATCAGCCCCAGCATTTT.